These T cell receptor beta chains were read from a single sample in a study of type 1 regulatory T cells. These TCRs' antigens remain unknown. MiXCR, applied by TCRdb to the reads, yields one record per CDR3 protein. This table holds 25,000 or so distinct CDR3 sequences, 55% to 75% found once. The specimen was cultured T cells, either the whole culture or a sorted T cell fraction (not recorded which). These receptors were obtained from a human donor in good health. Both conserved end residues are part of each CDR3. D genes are given only for firm matches. Rows may omit the clone size; those that give it use once, few, many or a size class.

V gene: TRBV7-9; D gene: NA; J gene: TRBJ1-2; clone size: NA; CDR3 DNA: TGTGCCAGCAGCGGCCGGGACGGAAGAACCTATGGCTACACCTTC; CDR3 protein: CASSGRDGRTYGYTF
V gene: TRBV5-1; D gene: NA; J gene: TRBJ1-1; clone size: NA; CDR3 DNA: TGCGCCAGCAGCTCCCAGCCAAGTTCGGCTGAAGCTTTCTTT; CDR3 protein: CASSSQPSSAEAFF
V gene: TRBV5-1; D gene: TRBD2; J gene: TRBJ2-5; clone size: NA; CDR3 DNA: TGCGCCAGCAGCTTGGGTCTAGCGGAGGACCTACGAGAGACCCAGTACTTC; CDR3 protein: CASSLGLAEDLRETQYF
V gene: TRBV20-1; D gene: NA; J gene: TRBJ1-1; clone size: NA; CDR3 DNA: TGCAGTGCTCCCGAGGGCGGGAGATTGAACACTGAAGCTTTCTTT; CDR3 protein: CSAPEGGRLNTEAFF
V gene: TRBV5-5; D gene: NA; J gene: TRBJ2-3; clone size: NA; CDR3 DNA: TGTGCCAGCAGCTTGGCCCTAATAACAGGTCTGTCTCGCACAGATACGCAGTATTTT; CDR3 protein: CASSLALITGLSRTDTQYF
V gene: TRBV12-3/TRBV12-4; D gene: TRBD1; J gene: TRBJ1-3; clone size: few; CDR3 DNA: TGTGCCAGCAGCCGGACAGGTTCTGGAAACACCATATATTTT; CDR3 protein: CASSRTGSGNTIYF
V gene: TRBV6-2/TRBV6-3; D gene: TRBD2; J gene: TRBJ2-7; clone size: NA; CDR3 DNA: TGTGCCAGCAGTTCCACTAGCGGGCATTCCTACGAGCAGTACTTC; CDR3 protein: CASSSTSGHSYEQYF
V gene: TRBV19; D gene: TRBD2; J gene: TRBJ2-2; clone size: NA; CDR3 DNA: TGTGCCACCTTCGGGGGGGTTCTTTCTTGGTCGTTAGGGGAGCTGTTTTTT; CDR3 protein: CATFGGVLSWSLGELFF
V gene: TRBV5-1; D gene: NA; J gene: TRBJ2-5; clone size: NA; CDR3 DNA: TGCGCCAGCAGCTTGGCACCCGGGGCCGAGACCCAGTACTTC; CDR3 protein: CASSLAPGAETQYF
V gene: TRBV20-1; D gene: NA; J gene: TRBJ2-7; clone size: NA; CDR3 DNA: TGCAGTGCTAGGACCCCCGTAGGGAGGCACGAGCAGTACTTC; CDR3 protein: CSARTPVGRHEQYF
V gene: TRBV4-3; D gene: TRBD1; J gene: TRBJ2-4; clone size: once; CDR3 DNA: TGCGCCAGCAGCCAAGATACAGGGGACGGAAACATTCAGTACTTC; CDR3 protein: CASSQDTGDGNIQYF
V gene: TRBV25-1; D gene: TRBD1; J gene: TRBJ2-3; clone size: few; CDR3 DNA: TGTGCCAGCAGGAAACGGACAGGGGGCGGCGATACGCAGTATTTT; CDR3 protein: CASRKRTGGGDTQYF
V gene: TRBV19; D gene: NA; J gene: TRBJ2-7; clone size: NA; CDR3 DNA: TGTGCCAGTAGTAAGCGGGACACAGCCTACGAGCAGTACTTC; CDR3 protein: CASSKRDTAYEQYF
V gene: TRBV7-2; D gene: NA; J gene: TRBJ1-2; clone size: NA; CDR3 DNA: TGTGCCAGCAGCTCCGACAGGACGAATTATGGCTACACCTTC; CDR3 protein: CASSSDRTNYGYTF
V gene: TRBV10-3; D gene: NA; J gene: TRBJ1-1; clone size: NA; CDR3 DNA: TGTGCCATCAGTGGCTACACTGAAGCTTTCTTT; CDR3 protein: CAISGYTEAFF
V gene: TRBV12-3/TRBV12-4; D gene: NA; J gene: TRBJ2-4; clone size: NA; CDR3 DNA: TGTGCCAGCAGTTTAGTGGGAAAAGAAAACATTCAGTACTTC; CDR3 protein: CASSLVGKENIQYF
V gene: TRBV27; D gene: NA; J gene: TRBJ2-1; clone size: NA; CDR3 DNA: TGTGCCAGCGGGGGAGAGGTGATCGCGGCAGGTATCTATGAGCAGTTCTTC; CDR3 protein: CASGGEVIAAGIYEQFF
V gene: TRBV7-2; D gene: NA; J gene: TRBJ2-2; clone size: once; CDR3 DNA: TGTGCCAGCAGCCCGGGACTTTACACCGGGGAGCTGTTTTTT; CDR3 protein: CASSPGLYTGELFF
V gene: TRBV12-3/TRBV12-4; D gene: NA; J gene: TRBJ1-5; clone size: NA; CDR3 DNA: TGTGCCAGCAGATACACGGGGAGTCAGCCCCAGCATTTT; CDR3 protein: CASRYTGSQPQHF
V gene: TRBV12-3/TRBV12-4; D gene: NA; J gene: TRBJ2-7; clone size: few; CDR3 DNA: TGTGCCAGCAGCCGGAGTCTCTACGAGCAGTACTTC; CDR3 protein: CASSRSLYEQYF
V gene: TRBV27; D gene: NA; J gene: TRBJ1-1; clone size: few; CDR3 DNA: TGTGCCAGCAGTTTATGGGGTACGGGGGGCGAGGACACTGAAGCTTTCTTT; CDR3 protein: CASSLWGTGGEDTEAFF
V gene: TRBV5-1; D gene: NA; J gene: TRBJ1-2; clone size: NA; CDR3 DNA: TGCGCCAGCAGCTCTGGGGCTAACTATGGCTACACCTTC; CDR3 protein: CASSSGANYGYTF
V gene: TRBV12-3/TRBV12-4; D gene: NA; J gene: TRBJ1-2; clone size: NA; CDR3 DNA: TGTGCCAGCAGTTCGGGACAACTGCAGGGCTACACCTTC; CDR3 protein: CASSSGQLQGYTF
V gene: TRBV5-1; D gene: NA; J gene: TRBJ1-4; clone size: NA; CDR3 DNA: TGCGCCAGCAGCCCCCGGGACGGGCCACGGGAAAAACTGTTTTTT; CDR3 protein: CASSPRDGPREKLFF
V gene: TRBV14; D gene: NA; J gene: TRBJ2-7; clone size: NA; CDR3 DNA: TGTGCCAGCAGCCTGACCCCCTACGAGCAGTACTTC; CDR3 protein: CASSLTPYEQYF